This T cell receptor (beta chain) was profiled in a study of OX40 agonist ivuxolimab in advanced cancers. The protocol was immunoSEQ multiplex PCR, while the TCRdb copy is restricted to in-frame clones and leaves out a portion. The sample lists 60,000 to 65,000 clones; 80% to 90% were seen once. The study, taken as a whole, reports: Also showing low normalized T-cell clonal expansion were some of the nonresponders.

This CDR3 spans 14 amino acids. Germline assignment: CDR1 MDHEN and CDR2 SYDVKM. V gave up 4 bases and J gave up 1 base, with 10 bases separating them. This clone has just one count. The antigen is not known. This receptor was taken from an adult with an advanced solid tumor such as melanoma, head and neck, liver or kidney cancer. The chain has TRBV28 and TRBJ2-5; D is uncertain. This specimen consisted of CD4+ or CD8+ T cells sorted from blood, obtained in a trial of the OX40 agonist ivuxolimab. CDR3 amino acids: CASSSSTPQETQYF. In nucleotides, the CDR3 is TGTGCCAGCAGTTCGAGTACTCCCCAAGAGACCCAGTACTTC.